Given below is one T cell receptor beta chain in context. As yet, its antigen is unknown. The sample belongs to a study of cytomegalovirus exposure and HLA in healthy donors. General observations from the study: What was likely a sequencing artifact was a cluster of highly shared sequence variants.

Trimming removed 3 bases from V and 6 bases from J; junction bases left unmatched: 6. This CDR3 region has 15 residues. The V gene's germline CDR1 is LNHDA and CDR2 SQIVND (reference sequence). PCR employed 60 Vbeta and 13 Jbeta primers. Assay used: immunoSEQ multiplex PCR; TCRdb lists only in-frame clones, some missing. This sample carries around 58,000 clones, over 65% of them seen once, and the ten largest clones take about a third. The V gene is TRBV19, the J gene TRBJ1-5; 9 bases fit TRBD1. Sequencing was done on a sample of PBMCs. The source of this sequence is a man aged 35-49 years in good health and CMV-seropositive. This CDR3 is CASSIQVGQGQPQHF. The CDR3, as DNA: TGTGCCAGTAGTATTCAAGTGGGACAGGGTCAGCCCCAGCATTTT.